The rows below give T cell receptor beta chains drawn from one sample of a study of Ad26.COV2.S vaccination and SARS-CoV-2 variants. Generated by immunoSEQ multiplex PCR, the TCRdb table keeps only in-frame clones and is missing some. The table lists 40,000 to 55,000 clones, roughly 80% of them singletons, with roughly 50% in the top ten. This specimen consisted of peripheral blood, obtained after recovery from COVID-19. These receptors were obtained from a human donor who had recovered from COVID-19. CDR3s include the opening cysteine and the closing phenylalanine or tryptophan. Fields, in order: D gene, V gene, clone size, J gene, CDR3 DNA, CDR3 protein. A D gene is named only where the DNA matches it firmly. For some rows the clone size is stated as once, few or many, or as a class when expanded; others skip it.

-,TRBV5-5,-,TRBJ2-7,TGTGCCAGCAGCTTGTCGCAGGGACCCTACGAGCAGTACTTC,CASSLSQGPYEQYF
-,TRBV7-3,-,TRBJ2-2,TGTGCCAGCAGCTTCGGGAGCGGCGGGGAGCTGTTTTTT,CASSFGSGGELFF
TRBD2,TRBV5-8,-,TRBJ2-1,TGTGCCAGCAGCCGGGGACTAGCGGCTTACAATGAGCAGTTCTTC,CASSRGLAAYNEQFF
-,TRBV5-1,-,TRBJ2-3,TGCGCCAGCAGCTTGATCACAGGGACACAGGATACGCAGTATTTT,CASSLITGTQDTQYF
TRBD2,TRBV5-1,-,TRBJ2-2,TGCGCCAGCAGCTTGGTCCGGGGGGGCACCGGGGAGCTGTTTTTT,CASSLVRGGTGELFF
-,TRBV7-2,-,TRBJ2-5,TGTGCCAGCAGCTCCCCCTTCCTGCCCCTTGTGAAGGAGACCCAGTACTTC,CASSSPFLPLVKETQYF
TRBD1,TRBV3-1/TRBV3-2,-,TRBJ1-2,TGTGCCAGCAGCCCATATCCGACAGGGGGCGACTCTCGAGGCTACACCTTC,CASSPYPTGGDSRGYTF
TRBD2,TRBV7-8,-,TRBJ2-2,TGTGCCAGCAGCCACTTAAAGAGCGGGGGGCAGACCGGGGAGCTGTTTTTT,CASSHLKSGGQTGELFF
-,TRBV24-1,-,TRBJ2-5,TGTGCCACCAGTGATCCTACAGGGTATGGGGAGACCCAGTACTTC,CATSDPTGYGETQYF
TRBD1,TRBV12-3/TRBV12-4,-,TRBJ1-2,TGTGCCAGCCGGGACAGGGAAAAGGATGGCTACACCTTC,CASRDREKDGYTF
-,TRBV30,-,TRBJ1-6,TGTGCCTGGAGTGTACGGGCAGGGACTTCACCCCTCCACTTT,CAWSVRAGTSPLHF
-,TRBV9,few,TRBJ2-2,TGTGCCAGCAGCGCCTTCACCGGGGAGCTGTTTTTT,CASSAFTGELFF
-,TRBV6-1,-,TRBJ1-2,TGTGCCAGCAGTGAAGCGCTCCGGGGTGGCTACACCTTC,CASSEALRGGYTF
TRBD1,TRBV4-1,few,TRBJ2-3,TGCGCCAGCAGCCAGGAGGGCCGGGCGGGGACAGGTGGCTCCCATCGCACAGATACGCAGTATTTT,CASSQEGRAGTGGSHRTDTQYF
TRBD2,TRBV5-6,-,TRBJ2-3,TGTGCCAGCAGCTCTCTAGCGGGGGGCGGAGATACGCAGTATTTT,CASSSLAGGGDTQYF
-,TRBV5-1,-,TRBJ2-3,TGCGCCAGCAGCTTATGGAGGGATTCGCCCACAGATACGCAGTATTTT,CASSLWRDSPTDTQYF
TRBD2,TRBV11-3,-,TRBJ2-1,TGTGCCAGCAGCTTAACAACTAGCGGGGGACGTAATGAGCAGTTCTTC,CASSLTTSGGRNEQFF
TRBD1,TRBV18,few,TRBJ2-7,TGTGCCAGCTCCTCCGGGACAGGGGGCGACGAGCAGTACTTC,CASSSGTGGDEQYF
-,TRBV5-1,-,TRBJ2-3,TGCGCCAGCAGCCTGGTGGCAGATACGCAGTATTTT,CASSLVADTQYF
-,TRBV18,-,TRBJ1-5,TGTGCCAGCTCACCAGGGGGGGCACAGCCCCAGCATTTT,CASSPGGAQPQHF
-,TRBV6-1,-,TRBJ1-1,TGTGCCAGCAGTGAAGAGACCCCTGAAGCTTTCTTT,CASSEETPEAFF
-,TRBV18,once,TRBJ1-1,TGTGCCAGCTCACCAAACAGCAACACTGAAGCTTTCTTT,CASSPNSNTEAFF
-,TRBV9,-,TRBJ2-6,TGTGCCAGCAGCGTACGGGGTAAAAGTGCCGGGGCCAACGTCCTGACTTTC,CASSVRGKSAGANVLTF
-,TRBV3-1/TRBV3-2,-,TRBJ1-2,TGTGCCAGCAGCCCCCAGGTGGGGGTCTTTTACACGGGCCGGGATGGCTACACCTTC,CASSPQVGVFYTGRDGYTF
TRBD1,TRBV27,-,TRBJ2-6,TGTGCCAGCAGAGGGACAGGTAGTGTTGGGGCCAACGTCCTGACTTTC,CASRGTGSVGANVLTF
TRBD2,TRBV9,-,TRBJ2-2,TGTGCCAGCAGCGTGGGGACTAGCGACACCGGGGAGCTGTTTTTT,CASSVGTSDTGELFF
TRBD2,TRBV2,-,TRBJ2-5,TGTGCCAGCATGCGGGGGGCCCAAGAGACCCAGTACTTC,CASMRGAQETQYF
-,TRBV29-1,-,TRBJ2-1,TGCAGCGCCGCCTACGGGGACCCAGAAGAGTTCTTC,CSAAYGDPEEFF
TRBD2,TRBV3-1/TRBV3-2,-,TRBJ2-7,TGTGCCAGCAGCCAGGTGGGTCTGGGACTAGCGGGAGTCCACGAGCAGTACTTC,CASSQVGLGLAGVHEQYF
-,TRBV15,-,TRBJ1-4,TGTGCCACCAGCAGAGACAGGGCAGGAAATGAAAAACTGTTTTTT,CATSRDRAGNEKLFF
-,TRBV10-2,-,TRBJ1-5,TGCGCCAGCACCGAAGGATACAGGGCCGATCAGCCCCAGCATTTT,CASTEGYRADQPQHF
-,TRBV7-2,once,TRBJ2-7,TGTGCCAGCAGCCCCTCCCCAACCCCCTACGAGCAGTACTTC,CASSPSPTPYEQYF
-,TRBV18,-,TRBJ2-1,TGTGCCAGCTCACCACCTGCCACAGGGTGGAAGGTTGAGCAGTTCTTC,CASSPPATGWKVEQFF
-,TRBV7-3,-,TRBJ1-2,TGTGCCAGCAGCTTAACGTTTCTTACGGGGGTGAACGGCTACACCTTC,CASSLTFLTGVNGYTF
-,TRBV11-2,-,TRBJ2-1,TGTGCCAGCAGCCCAAGGATCGACAAATCAAATGAGCAGTTCTTC,CASSPRIDKSNEQFF
-,TRBV18,-,TRBJ2-3,TGTGCCAGCTCACTTACCAATGGGCTAGGCCAGCCAGATACGCAGTATTTT,CASSLTNGLGQPDTQYF
-,TRBV3-1/TRBV3-2,-,TRBJ2-1,TGTGCCAGCAGCCCTCGTGACCTTTCCTACAATGAGCAGTTCTTC,CASSPRDLSYNEQFF
-,TRBV25-1,-,TRBJ2-5,TGTGCCAGCAGTGACCCAGGGGCGAAGACCCAGTACTTC,CASSDPGAKTQYF
TRBD1,TRBV5-4,once,TRBJ1-5,TGTGCCAGCAGCCCCACAGGGGGTCAGCCCCAGCATTTT,CASSPTGGQPQHF
TRBD2,TRBV9,-,TRBJ2-3,TGTGCCAGCAGCGTACTAGCGGGAGGGACTAGCACAGATACGCAGTATTTT,CASSVLAGGTSTDTQYF
-,TRBV18,-,TRBJ1-1,TGTGCCAGCTCACCGGCCCCCCAGGAAACAATGAACACTGAAGCTTTCTTT,CASSPAPQETMNTEAFF
TRBD1,TRBV9,-,TRBJ2-1,TGTGCCAGCAGCGTAGAGGGACAGGTCGATGAGCAGTTCTTC,CASSVEGQVDEQFF
TRBD1,TRBV2,-,TRBJ1-6,TGTGCCAGCAGCCTAGGAGGGACAGGAATACGCTCACCCCTCCACTTT,CASSLGGTGIRSPLHF
TRBD2,TRBV2,-,TRBJ2-1,TGTGCCAGCAGTGAATGGGCTAGCGGGAGGTCCTACAATGAGCAGTTCTTC,CASSEWASGRSYNEQFF
-,TRBV20-1,-,TRBJ2-1,TGCAGTGCTAGTAGTCGCGGTGAGCAGTTCTTC,CSASSRGEQFF
-,TRBV14,once,TRBJ2-7,TGTGCCAGCAGTCTTAACAGAGCCTACGAGCAGTACTTC,CASSLNRAYEQYF
-,TRBV10-3,-,TRBJ1-1,TGTGCCATCACGACCGGGAACACTGAAGCTTTCTTT,CAITTGNTEAFF
TRBD1,TRBV12-5,-,TRBJ2-7,TGTGCTAGTGGGGGGACAGGGAGCTACGAGCAGTACTTC,CASGGTGSYEQYF
-,TRBV19,few,TRBJ1-1,TGTGCCAGTTCTGCGGGAGGGGCCGCTTTCTTT,CASSAGGAAFF